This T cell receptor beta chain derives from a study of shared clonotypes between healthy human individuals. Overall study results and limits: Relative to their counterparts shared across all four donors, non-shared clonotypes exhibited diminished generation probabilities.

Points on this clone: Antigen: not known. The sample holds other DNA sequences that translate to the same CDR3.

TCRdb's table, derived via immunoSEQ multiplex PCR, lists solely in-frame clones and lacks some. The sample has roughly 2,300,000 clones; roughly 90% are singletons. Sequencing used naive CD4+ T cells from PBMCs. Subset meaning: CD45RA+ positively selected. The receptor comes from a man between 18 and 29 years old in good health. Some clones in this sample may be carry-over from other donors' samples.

The CDR3 coding sequence is TGTGCCAGCAGTGATCAGGGTTGGACTGAAGCTTTCTTT. Protein sequence: CASSDQGWTEAFF. The chain recombines TRBV6-1 with TRBJ1-1, with a weak D call TRBD1 (5 bases). V was pared by 3 bases and J by 5 bases, with 10 bases between. CDR3 length equals 13 residues. The V gene's germline CDR1 is MNHNS and CDR2 SASEGT.